Below, 8 T cell receptor beta chains from the same sample are listed, as sequenced in a study of tumor and adjacent non-tumor tissue in lung cancer. No cell sorting was done before RNA was extracted from the tissue. A modified ARM-PCR protocol with three rounds of nested PCR amplified TCRbeta. A single record per CDR3 protein comes from TCRdb applying MiXCR to the multiplex PCR reads. The sample has about 110,000 distinct CDR3 sequences, about 80% seen once. The sample taken for sequencing was lung tumor tissue. The source is a man in his 70s with non-small cell lung cancer.

The genes are TRBV29-1 and TRBJ2-1, with 9 bases that match TRBD2. V was clipped by 7 bases and J by 7 bases; unmatched bases: 8. CDR3 length: 13 amino acids. In germline, CDR1 is SQVTM, CDR2 ANQGSEA. The CDR3 DNA follows: TGCAGCGGTGGACTAGCGACCTGGAATGAGCAGTTCTTC. Residues: CSGGLATWNEQFF.

About this clonotype: One end of the junction is discordant with germline, which a read error may explain. This chain joins TRBV6-5 and TRBJ2-7; D could derive from TRBD1 or TRBD2 (5 bases each). This CDR3 comprises 14 residues. CDR1 and CDR2 from the germline V gene are MNHEY and SVGAGI. The CDR3 coding sequence is TGTGCCAACAGTTACACCGGGGCTAGCTACGAGCAGTACTTC. Its translation is CANSYTGASYEQYF.

The chain links TRBV29-1 to TRBJ2-2; D is undetermined. CDR1 and CDR2 from the germline V gene are SQVTM and ANQGSEA. V was cut by 1 base and J by 4 bases, with 10 bases left in between. CDR3 size: 14 residues. For the CDR3, the DNA is TGCAGCGTTGAAGGGAACGAGTTCACCGGGGAGCTGTTTTTT. Its translation is CSVEGNEFTGELFF.

As to this clonotype: A much larger clonotype is one base distant, so this may be a read error. This chain joins TRBV20-1 and TRBJ1-5, with D tentatively TRBD1 (5 bases). This CDR3 comprises 14 residues. CDR1 and CDR2 from the germline V gene are DFQATT and SNEGSKA (reference sequence). Trimming pared 6 bases from V and 5 bases from J, leaving 17 bases between. The CDR3 sequence: CSAQKQTVDQPQHF. The CDR3 DNA reads as TGCAGTGCCCAGAAGCAGACAGTAGATCAGCCCCAGCATTTT.

V gene TRBV11-2 combines with J gene TRBJ1-2, with unresolved D. Germline loops: CDR1 SGHAT, CDR2 FQNNGV. The V end was cut by 1 base, the J end by 13 bases, with 16 bases between. This CDR3 has 13 residues. CDR3 region: CASSLATDYGCTF. The DNA for the CDR3 is TGTGCCAGCAGCTTAGCTACAGACTATGGTTGCACCTTC.

Turning to this clonotype: Likely a read error: the CDR3 ends without its conserved phenylalanine or tryptophan. The chain joins TRBV4-2 to TRBJ1-5; tentative D call: TRBD1 (6 bases). The germline V gene encodes CDR1 LGHNA and CDR2 YNFKEQ. The CDR3 is made up of 15 amino acids. This CDR3 is CASSLQGTRDHPQHL. The CDR3, as DNA: TGTGCCAGCAGCCTTCAAGGGACAAGGGATCACCCCCAGCATCTT.

Of note for this clonotype: The missing conserved phenylalanine or tryptophan at the end of this CDR3 makes a read error likely. Because the CDR3's place on the DNA is in doubt, the DNA is left out and the CDR3 is given as listed by TCRdb. V and J are TRBV6-2 or TRBV6-3 and TRBJ2-3; TRBD1, the D gene given by the table, was not confirmed from the DNA. CDR1 is MNHEY, CDR2 SVGEGT, per germline. The CDR3 sequence runs 17 residues, both termini included. CDR3 sequence reads: CASSYPMTVGYQDTEYI.

A note on this clonotype: A read error may produce the germline difference seen at one junction end. The chain combines TRBV29-1 with TRBJ2-5, with a possible D match to TRBD1 (5 bases). Germline V lookup: CDR1 SQVTM, CDR2 ANQGSEA. The CDR3 contains 13 residues. The CDR3 reads CSVADRFQEIQCF. CDR3 coding DNA: TGCAGCGTGGCAGACAGATTCCAAGAGATCCAGTGCTTC.